These 16 T cell receptor beta chains were all obtained from the same sample, sequenced in a study of neurological immune-mediated disorders. TCRdb ran MiXCR on the 5' RACE reads and lists one entry per CDR3 protein. The data contain 90,000 to 100,000 distinct CDR3 sequences, around 3.3% of them seen just once; the ten biggest clones take up under 6.5%. The material sequenced was PBMCs. These receptors were obtained from a woman aged 18-35 years with multiple sclerosis.

This clonotype was recorded many times. The chain combines TRBV5-1 with TRBJ1-1, with 7 positions matching TRBD1. The CDR3 sequence is 14 residues long. Losses at the gene ends were 6 bases for V and 0 bases for J; bases not matched to a gene: 5. CDR1 and CDR2 (germline): SGHRS, YFSETQ. CDR3 in amino acids: CASKEGTVNTEAFF. For the CDR3, the DNA is TGCGCCAGCAAGGAAGGGACAGTGAACACTGAAGCTTTCTTT.

The sample holds many counts of this clonotype. J is TRBJ2-5 and V is TRBV4-2; a possible D gene is TRBD1 (5 bases). CDR1 LGHNA and CDR2 YNFKEQ come from the germline V gene. Trimming removed 3 bases from V and 0 bases from J, with 14 bases in between. The length of the CDR3 is 16 residues. In DNA form, the CDR3 reads TGTGCCAGCAGCCAGGGGCAGAGCCAGTACCAAGAGACCCAGTACTTC. Encoded protein: CASSQGQSQYQETQYF.

This clonotype came up many times. The V and J genes are TRBV20-1 and TRBJ1-1; D unclear. V lost 4 bases and J 6 bases, leaving 9 bases between the germline ends. Looked up from germline, CDR1 is DFQATT and CDR2 is SNEGSKA (reference sequence). The length of the CDR3 is 11 residues. This CDR3 reads CSANRISEAFF. The CDR3 DNA reads TGCAGTGCTAATAGGATCTCTGAAGCTTTCTTT.

This clonotype was recorded many times. The V and J genes are TRBV3-1 and TRBJ2-7; TRBD2 agrees at 8 bases. This CDR3 has 17 residues. The germline V gene encodes CDR1 LGHDT and CDR2 YNNKEL (reference sequence). Losses at the gene ends were 0 bases for V and 3 bases for J; bases not matched to a gene: 10. The CDR3 sequence is CASSQDSREGPVYEQYF. The CDR3 nucleotides read TGTGCCAGCAGCCAAGATAGTCGGGAGGGTCCAGTCTACGAGCAGTACTTC.

This clonotype was detected ten times or more. This chain joins TRBV20-1 and TRBJ2-7, with 8 bases identical to TRBD2. The CDR3 contains 14 residues. Germline values: CDR1 DFQATT, CDR2 SNEGSKA (reference sequence). Trimming removed 6 bases from V and 6 bases from J; junction bases left unmatched: 13. This CDR3 is CSARTPGSGTEQYF. The CDR3 DNA reads TGCAGTGCCAGGACCCCAGGTAGCGGGACCGAGCAGTACTTC.

There are many counts of this clonotype. The rearrangement uses TRBV5-8 and TRBJ1-2, with D unclear. This CDR3 has 13 amino acids. Germline V gene data show CDR1 as SGHTS and CDR2 as YDEGEE. Trimming cost V 1 base and J 4 bases, with 8 bases left between them. The CDR3 bases are TGTGCCAGCAGCTTGCTCGGGTTCTATGGCTACACCTTC. This translates into CASSLLGFYGYTF.

This clonotype was counted at least ten times. The chain combines TRBV7-8 with TRBJ2-7; TRBD2 is a possible D gene (6 bases). Germline V CDR1 and CDR2: SGHVS, FQNEAQ. The CDR3 is 15 residues long. V lost 6 bases and J 7 bases, leaving 22 bases between the germline ends. This CDR3 reads CASRSISGFYVEQYF. CDR3 DNA sequence: TGTGCCAGCAGATCGATTAGCGGCTTCTACGTAGAGCAGTACTTC.

Ten or more counts support this clonotype. The V gene is TRBV5-1, the J gene TRBJ1-1, with 9 bases identical to TRBD1. CDR1 and CDR2 (germline): SGHRS, YFSETQ. The CDR3 extends over 14 amino acids. The V and J ends lost 0 bases and 3 bases, in that order; junction bases with no gene match: 0. CDR3 in DNA: TGCGCCAGCAGCTTGGGGGACAGGGACACTGAAGCTTTCTTT. It is translated as CASSLGDRDTEAFF.

The sample holds many counts of this clonotype. The chain joins TRBV20-1 to TRBJ1-1; TRBD1 agrees at 9 bases. Germline V gene sequence: CDR1 DFQATT, CDR2 SNEGSKA (reference sequence). The length of the CDR3 is 14 residues. V gave up 4 bases and J gave up 7 bases; unmatched junction bases: 10. CDR3 DNA: TGCAGTGCTATCCCGGACAGGGGAGGTAATGAAGCTTTCTTT. Translated, it gives CSAIPDRGGNEAFF.

The V gene is TRBV7-3, the J gene TRBJ2-4, with D possibly being TRBD1 (5 bases). The CDR3 has 15 residues. Trimming cost V 7 bases and J 2 bases, with 15 bases left between them. CDR1 and CDR2 (germline): SGHTA, FQGTGA. The CDR3 protein is CASNPTGATKNIQYF. CDR3 bases: TGTGCCAGCAACCCGACTGGGGCGACCAAAAACATTCAGTACTTC.

This clonotype was counted ten times or more. This rearrangement joins TRBV3-1 to TRBJ2-2; D is perhaps TRBD2 (6 bases). Germline values: CDR1 LGHDT, CDR2 YNNKEL (reference sequence). V lost 4 bases, J lost 0 bases, and 12 bases lay in between. The CDR3 is made up of 16 amino acids. The CDR3 protein is CASSPQTSPNTGELFF. CDR3 nucleotides: TGTGCCAGCAGCCCACAGACTAGTCCGAACACCGGGGAGCTGTTTTTT.

This clonotype was seen ten or more times. The chain has TRBV10-3 and TRBJ1-5; D perhaps matches TRBD1 (6 bases). The V gene lost 3 bases and the J gene lost 6 bases, with 21 bases spanning the gap. This CDR3 has 17 amino acids. Germline V gene lookup returns CDR1 ENHRY and CDR2 SYGVKD. The CDR3 bases are TGTGCCATCAGTGACCTCGGAGGGGGGAGTGGGGCTCAGCCCCAGCATTTT. Translated: CAISDLGGGSGAQPQHF.

Concerning this clonotype itself: A much larger clone is a single base away; this may be a read error. The CDR3 DNA is TGCAGTGATATCGTCCAGGGCTATGGCTACACCTTC. It translates to CSDIVQGYGYTF. This sequence joins TRBV20-1 and TRBJ1-2, with D perhaps matching TRBD1 (5 bases). V lost 7 bases and J 4 bases, leaving 13 bases between the germline ends. From germline, CDR1 is DFQATT and CDR2 SNEGSKA (reference sequence). This CDR3 spans 12 amino acids.

This clonotype was detected ten times or more. The chain uses TRBV5-1 and TRBJ2-7, with D possibly matching TRBD1 (6 bases). CDR3 length: 15 residues. Deletions cut 4 bases from V and 5 bases from J, with 19 bases between. The germline CDR1 and CDR2 sequences are SGHRS and YFSETQ. The CDR3 loop reads CASSLQPGVSDEQYF. The CDR3 DNA reads as TGCGCCAGCAGCCTACAACCAGGGGTCTCGGACGAGCAGTACTTC.

This clonotype was seen many times. The chain links TRBV15 to TRBJ2-1; 10 bases are a match to TRBD2. Looked up from germline, CDR1 is LNHNV and CDR2 is YYDKDF (reference sequence). V lost 1 base to trimming and J lost 7 bases; unmatched junction nucleotides: 7. The CDR3 spans 16 residues. The CDR3 DNA follows: TGTGCCACCAGCAGAGCGGCTAGCGGGAGTAGAAATGAGCAGTTCTTC. This codes for CATSRAASGSRNEQFF.

This clonotype was counted between two and nine times. This chain connects TRBV11-2 to TRBJ1-2; 7 bases map to TRBD1. Germline-derived CDR1 and CDR2 are SGHAT and FQNNGV. The CDR3 sequence is 13 residues long. With 4 bases clipped from V and 6 bases from J, the junction kept 5 bases outside the gene matches. CDR3 in amino acids: CASSSLDRNGYTF. The CDR3 bases are TGTGCCAGCAGCTCCTTGGACAGGAATGGCTACACCTTC.